Each of the 5 T cell receptor beta chains below was sequenced from the same sample in a study of T cell responses to AZD1222 COVID-19 vaccine. The repertoire was sequenced with immunoSEQ multiplex PCR; TCRdb's copy has only in-frame clones and lacks some. The table lists approximately 120,000 clones, approximately 85% of them singletons. The sequences come from peripheral blood, collected 28 days after the second AZD1222 dose. The receptors originated from an adult who received the AZD1222 COVID-19 vaccine.

V is TRBV29-1 and J is TRBJ1-4; 7 nucleotides line up with TRBD1. J was trimmed by 12 bases and V by 7 bases; bases with no gene match: 11. This CDR3 has 12 residues. Germline V gene data show CDR1 as SQVTM and CDR2 as ANQGSEA. The CDR3 region has the DNA TGCAGCGCAACAGGGGAGGAGGTCCAACTGTTTTTT. Translation gives CSATGEEVQLFF. Using reference TRBV29-1 and TRBJ1-4 for the parts outside the CDR3, the full variable domain is SAVISQKPSRDICQRGTSLTIQCQVDSQVTMMFWYRQQPGQSLTLIATANQGSEATYESGFVIDKFPISRPNLTFSTLTVSNMSPEDSSIYLCSATGEEVQLFFGSGTQLSVL.

The V call is TRBV7-2, the J call TRBJ2-1, with D perhaps TRBD1 or TRBD2 (7 bases each). Trimming pared 4 bases from V and 12 bases from J, leaving 19 bases between. CDR1 is SGHTA, CDR2 FQGNSA, per germline. The CDR3 spans 14 residues. CDR3 sequence (DNA): TGTGCCAGCAGCTCAACATCCAGGGGGGGGGTGCAGTTCTTC. This gives the protein CASSSTSRGGVQFF. The variable domain in full, with the rest retrieved from reference TRBV7-2 and TRBJ2-1, is GAGVSQSPSNKVTEKGKDVELRCDPISGHTALYWYRQSLGQGLEFLIYFQGNSAPDKSGLPSDRFSAERTGGSVSTLTIQRTQQEDSAVYLCASSSTSRGGVQFFGPGTRLTVL.

This clone turned up a few times. V and J are TRBV28 and TRBJ1-2; D is unresolved. In germline, CDR1 is MDHEN, CDR2 SYDVKM. This CDR3 is built from 17 residues. V was trimmed by 4 bases and J by 0 bases, leaving 18 bases between them. The CDR3 bases are TGTGCCAGCAGTTCATTCCACCGGGCCCCAGCTAACTATGGCTACACCTTC. Encoded protein: CASSSFHRAPANYGYTF.

This sequence joins TRBV29-1 and TRBJ1-1; weak D call: TRBD1 (5 bases). The CDR3 extends over 13 amino acids. Trimming removed 3 bases at V and 3 bases at J, with 11 bases between. Germline values: CDR1 SQVTM, CDR2 ANQGSEA. This CDR3 reads CSVETTVYTEAFF. The CDR3 DNA follows: TGCAGCGTTGAGACGACAGTATACACTGAAGCTTTCTTT. The whole variable domain, remainder taken from reference TRBV29-1 and TRBJ1-1, is SAVISQKPSRDICQRGTSLTIQCQVDSQVTMMFWYRQQPGQSLTLIATANQGSEATYESGFVIDKFPISRPNLTFSTLTVSNMSPEDSSIYLCSVETTVYTEAFFGQGTRLTVV.

This clone was observed once. The rearrangement links TRBV15 to TRBJ2-1; TRBD2 agrees at 9 bases. V shed 8 bases and J 0 bases; nucleotides not matched to a gene: 2. Per germline, CDR1 LNHNV and CDR2 YYDKDF (reference sequence). The CDR3 covers 14 residues. This CDR3 is CATSSGASYNEQFF. CDR3 in DNA: TGTGCCACCTCTAGCGGGGCCTCCTACAATGAGCAGTTCTTC.